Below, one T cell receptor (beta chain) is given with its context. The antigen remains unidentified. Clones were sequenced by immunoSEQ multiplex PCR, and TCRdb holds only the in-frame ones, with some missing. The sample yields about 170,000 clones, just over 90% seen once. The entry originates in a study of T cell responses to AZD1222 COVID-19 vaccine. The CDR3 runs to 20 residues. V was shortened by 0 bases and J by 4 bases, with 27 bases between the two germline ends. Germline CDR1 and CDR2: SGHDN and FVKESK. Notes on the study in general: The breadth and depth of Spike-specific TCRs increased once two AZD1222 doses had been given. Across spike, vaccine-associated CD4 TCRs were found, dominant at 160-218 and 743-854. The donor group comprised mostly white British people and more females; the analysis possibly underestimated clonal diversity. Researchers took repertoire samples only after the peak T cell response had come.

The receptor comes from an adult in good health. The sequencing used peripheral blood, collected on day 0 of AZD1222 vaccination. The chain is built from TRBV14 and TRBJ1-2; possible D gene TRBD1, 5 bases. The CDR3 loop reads CASSQDVGAGSLSVGYGYTF. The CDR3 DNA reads TGTGCCAGCAGCCAAGATGTTGGGGCAGGGTCCCTTTCGGTGGGCTATGGCTACACCTTC.